Shown below are 6 T cell receptor beta chains from a single sample sequenced in a study of cytomegalovirus exposure and HLA in healthy donors. PCR amplification relied on 60 Vbeta primers (plus 13 Jbeta primers). Produced via immunoSEQ multiplex PCR; TCRdb's table is partial and in-frame only. The repertoire has about 98,000 clones, over 70% of them found once; the top ten carry roughly 9.8%. Sequenced input: PBMCs. The origin of the receptors is a man in his late teens or twenties in good health and CMV-seropositive.

V gene TRBV5-1 combines with J gene TRBJ2-7, with D possibly TRBD2 on 7 matching bases. Germline assignment: CDR1 SGHRS and CDR2 YFSETQ. This CDR3 comprises 14 residues. The V gene lost 3 bases and the J gene lost 2 bases, with 12 bases spanning the gap. CDR3 region: CASSWEGGAYEQYF. The DNA for the CDR3 is TGCGCCAGCAGCTGGGAGGGGGGAGCCTACGAGCAGTACTTC.

This clone was observed once. This chain joins TRBV5-6 and TRBJ2-2; D unresolved. The CDR3 is made up of 12 amino acids. The germline V gene has CDR1 SGHDT and CDR2 YYEEEE. The V end lost 3 bases, the J end lost 6 bases, and 6 bases lay between the germline ends. The CDR3 DNA sequence: TGTGCCAGCAGCTCCCCTCCCGGGGAGCTGTTTTTT. Residues: CASSSPPGELFF.

CDR3 loop: CASSLDSGVGNQPQHF. DNA for the CDR3: TGTGCCAGCAGCTTAGATTCGGGGGTTGGCAATCAGCCCCAGCATTTT. The chain couples TRBV7-9 to TRBJ1-5; TRBD1 is a possible D gene (5 bases). V shed 1 base and J shed 2 bases, with 12 bases lying between them. Germline lookup yields CDR1 SEHNR and CDR2 FQNEAQ (reference sequence). The CDR3 has 16 amino acids.

V and J are TRBV27 and TRBJ2-3, with 8 bases matching TRBD2. Unmatched junction bases numbered 14, after V lost 6 bases and J lost 0 bases. Germline V gene sequence: CDR1 MNHEY, CDR2 SMNVEV (reference sequence). This CDR3 is built from 18 residues. As DNA, the CDR3 is TGTGCCAGCAGCAGGACTAGCCAAACTTACTATAGCACAGATACGCAGTATTTT. It specifies CASSRTSQTYYSTDTQYF.

The chain couples TRBV10-3 to TRBJ2-5, with TRBD1 matching over 7 bases. The assigned J gene may be wrong: the sequence end matches TRBJ2-7 better. The CDR3 loop spans 14 amino acids. CDR1 ENHRY and CDR2 SYGVKD come from the germline V gene. The CDR3 DNA reads as TGTGCCATCAGTGACCCACAGGGGTCCTACGAGCAGTACTTC. Encoded protein: CAISDPQGSYEQYF.

This rearrangement joins TRBV7-2 to TRBJ2-2, with D possibly being TRBD1 (6 bases). This CDR3 has 12 residues. V was clipped by 5 bases and J by 10 bases, with 11 bases between them. Germline CDR1 is SGHTA and CDR2 is FQGNSA. This CDR3 reads CASSPNRVELFF. The DNA for the CDR3 is TGTGCCAGCAGCCCTAACAGGGTGGAGCTGTTTTTT. The variable domain in full, with the rest retrieved from reference TRBV7-2 and TRBJ2-2, is GAGVSQSPSNKVTEKGKDVELRCDPISGHTALYWYRQSLGQGLEFLIYFQGNSAPDKSGLPSDRFSAERTGGSVSTLTIQRTQQEDSAVYLCASSPNRVELFFGEGSRLTVL.